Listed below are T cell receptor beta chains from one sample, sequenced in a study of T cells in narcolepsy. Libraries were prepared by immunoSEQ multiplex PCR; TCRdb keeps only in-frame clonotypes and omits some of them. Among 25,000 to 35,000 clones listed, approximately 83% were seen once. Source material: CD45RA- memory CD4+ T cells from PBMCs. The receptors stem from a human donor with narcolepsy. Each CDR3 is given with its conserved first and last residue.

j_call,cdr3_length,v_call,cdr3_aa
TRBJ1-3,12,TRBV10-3,CATGQPGDTIYF
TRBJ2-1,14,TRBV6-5,CASRMGREYNEQFF
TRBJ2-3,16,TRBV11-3,CASSLNLGLAGGPQYF
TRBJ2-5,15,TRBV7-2,CASTQQRGLQETQYF
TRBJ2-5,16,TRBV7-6,CASSSLAGGYQETQYF
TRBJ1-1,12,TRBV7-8,CASSGPRTEAFF
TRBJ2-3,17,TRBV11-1,CASSFSAGGAGTDTQYF
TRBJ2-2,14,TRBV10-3,CAIKGGTNTGELFF
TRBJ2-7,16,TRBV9,CASSAKGSGVPYEQYF
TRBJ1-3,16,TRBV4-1,CASSQGPGQVENTIYF
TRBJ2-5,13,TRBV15,CATGLGSQETQYF
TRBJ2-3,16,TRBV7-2,CASSPLVAGGSHTQYF
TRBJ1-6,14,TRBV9,CASSVGQDNSPLHF
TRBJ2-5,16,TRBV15,CATSRVGETIRRTQYF
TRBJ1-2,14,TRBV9,CASSAGQTNYGYTF
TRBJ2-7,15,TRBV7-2,CASSPPARAGYEQYF
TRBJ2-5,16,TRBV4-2,CASSQEGSGYGETQYF
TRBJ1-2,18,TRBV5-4,CASSLVRGTERGHYGHTF
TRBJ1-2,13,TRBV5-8,CASSFAQNYGYTF
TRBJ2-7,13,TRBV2,CASTRDSLYEQYF
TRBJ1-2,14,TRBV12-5,CASALEGNTYGYTF
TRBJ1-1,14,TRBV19,CASSSSGGITEAFF
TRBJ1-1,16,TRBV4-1,CASSQPSKALWTEAFF
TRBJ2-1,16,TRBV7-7,CASSLEAGQGFNEQFF
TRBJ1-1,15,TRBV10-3,CAISESVGGGTEAFF
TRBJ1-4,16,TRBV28,CASSSPTGTTNEKLFF
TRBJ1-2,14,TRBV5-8,CASSLGPNAGGYTF
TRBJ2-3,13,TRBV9,CASSVVSRDTQYF
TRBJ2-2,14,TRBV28,CASSLPSGAGELFF
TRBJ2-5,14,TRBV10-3,CAISEDREWETQYF
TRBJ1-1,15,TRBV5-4,CASSSTTGLNTEAFF
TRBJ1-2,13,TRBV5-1,CASSLVVGDGYTF
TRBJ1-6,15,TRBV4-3,CASSQGIGSSSPLHF
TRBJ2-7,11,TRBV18,CASSTKEGQYF
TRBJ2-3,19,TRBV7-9,CASSPPYNPGGGLTDTQYF
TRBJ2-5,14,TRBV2,CASSEAGNQETQYF
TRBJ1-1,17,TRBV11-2,CASSRLQGRVRNTEAFF
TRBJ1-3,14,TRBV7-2,CASSQVASGNTIYF
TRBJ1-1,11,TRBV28,CASGQGVEAFF
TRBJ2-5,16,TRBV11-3,CASSMGNRDDGETQYF
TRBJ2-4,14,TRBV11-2,CASSAMGQANIQYF
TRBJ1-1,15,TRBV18,CASSPLEKINTEAFF
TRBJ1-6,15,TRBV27,CASRRGQALNSPLHF
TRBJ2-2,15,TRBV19,CASSIPPTPPGELFF
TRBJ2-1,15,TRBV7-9,CASSLAGGLYNEQFF
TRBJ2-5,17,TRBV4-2,CASSQEPNDRGQETQYF
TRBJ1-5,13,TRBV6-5,CASSTGEVQPQHF
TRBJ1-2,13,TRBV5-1,CASSLITDYGYTF
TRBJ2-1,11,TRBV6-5,CASRGINEQFF
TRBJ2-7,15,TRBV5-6,CASSPAGPGTYEQYF
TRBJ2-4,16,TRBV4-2,CASSQESTLAKNIQYF
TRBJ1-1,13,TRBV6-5,CASSPRQGPEAFF
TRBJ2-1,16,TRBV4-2,CASSQELRGVGHEQFF
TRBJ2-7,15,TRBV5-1,CASSLDGRTNYEQYF